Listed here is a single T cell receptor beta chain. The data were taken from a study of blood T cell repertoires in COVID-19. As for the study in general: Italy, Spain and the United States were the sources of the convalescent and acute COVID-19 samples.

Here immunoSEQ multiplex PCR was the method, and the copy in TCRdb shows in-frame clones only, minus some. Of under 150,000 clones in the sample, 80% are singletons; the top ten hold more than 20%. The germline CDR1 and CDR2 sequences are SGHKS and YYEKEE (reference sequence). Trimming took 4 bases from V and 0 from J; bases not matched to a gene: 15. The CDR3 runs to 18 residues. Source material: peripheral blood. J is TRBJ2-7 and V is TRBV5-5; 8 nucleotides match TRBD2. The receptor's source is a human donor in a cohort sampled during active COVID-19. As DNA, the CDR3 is TGTGCCAGCAGCCTAGACCCTTTACGGGGGGGCAGCTCCTACGAGCAGTACTTC. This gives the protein CASSLDPLRGGSSYEQYF.